These 8 T cell receptor beta chains came from one sample sequenced in a study of blood T cell repertoires in COVID-19. TCRdb keeps only in-frame clones here, not all; method: immunoSEQ multiplex PCR. Seen here are under 200,000 clones, approximately 87% observed once, and the top ten hold approximately 6.6%. The sequencing input was PBMCs or T cells enriched from blood (not recorded which). These receptors were collected from a woman in her forties or fifties who had recovered from COVID-19.

As concerns this clone: The junction shows a germline mismatch at one end, possibly a read error. This chain uses TRBV30 with TRBJ1-3; 10 nucleotides match TRBD1. Germline CDR1 reads GTSNPN; CDR2 reads SVGIG (reference sequence). This CDR3 comprises 14 residues. In DNA form, the CDR3 reads TGTGCCTGGGAGAACTCCGGGACAGGGGAATTCGTAAATTTT. This gives the protein CAWENSGTGEFVNF.

The gene calls are TRBV6-2 or TRBV6-3 and TRBJ1-2; TRBD1 agrees at 8 bases. Germline V gives CDR1 MNHEY, CDR2 SVGEGT. J lost 4 bases, V lost 2 bases, and 18 bases had no gene match. This CDR3 region has 19 residues. The CDR3: CASSYEGRQGISAGYGYTF. DNA of the CDR3: TGTGCCAGCAGTTACGAGGGACGACAGGGGATATCGGCAGGCTATGGCTACACCTTC.

This chain connects TRBV7-8 to TRBJ1-3, with D possibly TRBD1 on 5 matching bases. This CDR3 is built from 14 residues. Germline CDR1 SGHVS, CDR2 FQNEAQ. V lost 1 base to trimming and J lost 4 bases, with 8 bases between them. In DNA form, the CDR3 reads TGTGCCAGCAGCTTAGGGGGCCCAGGAAACACCATATATTTT. Translating gives CASSLGGPGNTIYF. Based on the CDR3 plus reference TRBV7-8 and TRBJ1-3, the full variable domain is GAGVSQSPRYKVAKRGQDVALRCDPISGHVSLFWYQQALGQGPEFLTYFQNEAQLDKSGLPSDRFFAERPEGSVSTLKIQRTQQEDSAVYLCASSLGGPGNTIYFGEGSWLTVV.

The chain couples TRBV2 to TRBJ2-1, with 9 bases that match TRBD2. The germline V gene encodes CDR1 SNHLY and CDR2 FYNNEI. CDR3 size: 16 residues. V gave up 5 bases and J gave up 0 bases; unmatched junction bases: 5. The DNA for the CDR3 is TGTGCCAGCAGTATCCTAGCGGGGAGCTCCTACAATGAGCAGTTCTTC. This codes for CASSILAGSSYNEQFF.

The rearrangement joins TRBV4-2 to TRBJ2-5, with TRBD2 matching over 11 bases. J was trimmed by 5 bases and V by 3 bases; bases with no gene match: 11. Germline values: CDR1 LGHNA, CDR2 YNFKEQ. The CDR3 contains 17 residues. CDR3 coding DNA: TGTGCCAGCAGCCAGATTAGCGGGGGGGCCGGAAGGGAGACCCAGTACTTC. It specifies CASSQISGGAGRETQYF.

V usage is TRBV6-5 and J usage is TRBJ2-5; TRBD1 agrees at 8 bases. The germline V gene encodes CDR1 MNHEY and CDR2 SVGAGI. Unmatched junction bases numbered 10, after V lost 7 bases and J lost 9 bases. The CDR3 contains 13 residues. The CDR3 here is CASIGQGVRAQYF. CDR3 DNA sequence: TGTGCCAGCATTGGACAGGGCGTAAGGGCCCAGTACTTC.

The V and J genes are TRBV2 and TRBJ2-4; possible D gene TRBD2, 6 bases. The CDR3 runs to 15 residues. Germline CDR1 reads SNHLY; CDR2 reads FYNNEI. The V end lost 3 bases, the J end lost 1 base, and 10 bases lay between the germline ends. The CDR3 bases are TGTGCCAGCAGTGATGACGGAGGGGCCAAAAACATTCAGTACTTC. Residues: CASSDDGGAKNIQYF.

The chain links TRBV4-1 to TRBJ2-3; 7 bases map to TRBD2. Germline lookup yields CDR1 MGHRA and CDR2 YSYEKL. The CDR3 spans 15 residues. V lost 7 bases to trimming and J lost 4 bases; unmatched junction nucleotides: 11. DNA of the CDR3: TGCGCCAGCACGTTAGGGAGGGGAGGAGCAGATACGCAGTATTTT. Translated: CASTLGRGGADTQYF.